This T cell receptor beta chain was found in a study of identical twins. This clonotype was seen ten or more times. Its target is not known. General observations from the study: Partial confounding of zero-insertion analyses by invariant MAIT and iNKT cells was possible.

Germline values: CDR1 DFQATT, CDR2 SNEGSKA (reference sequence). CDR3 length: 14 amino acids. Trimming stripped 1 base from V and 5 bases from J, with 14 bases between. Unique molecular identifiers were in the cDNA, with template-switch universal primer binding. Using its own MiXCR run on the 5' RACE reads, TCRdb lists one record per CDR3 protein. The sample includes 500,000 or so distinct CDR3 sequences, over 11% of them seen just once. The same sample was also used in a study of yellow fever vaccine responses in identical twins.

The TCR originated in a young woman in good health. The sequencing sample was made of CD4+ T cells sorted from blood. V and J are TRBV20-1 and TRBJ2-5; the D is unclear. This chain's CDR3 is CSARVNRLKETQYF. For the CDR3, the DNA is TGCAGTGCTAGAGTAAACAGACTGAAGGAGACCCAGTACTTC.